This TCR beta chain originates from a study of shared clonotypes between healthy human individuals. Study-wide points: Non-shared clonotypes had lower generation probabilities than clonotypes shared by all four sorted-subset donors.

Note on this clone: Its antigen is as yet unknown.

Every immunoSEQ plate was one replicate of a subset's evenly spread DNA. Clones were sequenced by immunoSEQ multiplex PCR, and TCRdb holds only the in-frame ones, with some missing. Of just under 350,000 clones listed, around four fifths are singletons. Trimming removed 4 bases from V and 8 bases from J; junction bases left unmatched: 9. CDR3 size: 14 residues. CDR1 SGHAT and CDR2 FQNNGV come from the germline V gene. Specimen: memory CD4+ T cells sorted from blood. Specified subset: CD45RA-negative fraction. The chain recombines TRBV11-2 with TRBJ1-2, with TRBD1 matching over 8 bases. This clonotype was obtained from a man under 40 in good health. This chain's CDR3 is CASSSLDRGRGYTF. For the CDR3, the DNA is TGTGCCAGCAGCTCCCTCGACAGGGGAAGGGGCTACACCTTC.